This T cell receptor beta chain derives from a study of T cell repertoires in cytomegalovirus infection (dated by TCRdb to the late 2010s). At the level of the whole study: The peptide stimulations were aimed at well-studied HLA-B-restricted epitopes as well as recently identified HLA-C-restricted CMV epitopes, whose presentation resists viral immunomodulation. The HLA type of each donor mattered for the analysis, because public TCR beta signatures pointed to carriage of CMV infection along with the matching HLA type.

Reads for this sample came from an Illumina HiSeq 1500. Through fastp at Q25 and MiXCR, TCRdb rebuilt clones from the public reads, retaining in-frame beta chains. Identical CDR3 proteins give one entry, which carries the most common genes and DNA. The sample profile shows fewer than 900,000 distinct CDR3 sequences; 25% to 30% of them were found once. The ten largest clones add up to 10% to 15% of the sample. What the authors observed across the whole study: Carriers of CMV infection plus the relevant HLA type were discriminated by the cumulative frequency of public TCR beta family members in the study cohort and in an independent roughly 370-donor cohort. The ex vivo response was dominated by HLA-C-restricted CMV-specific TCR beta clonotypes, and the single most frequent clonotype in two of eight donors was supplied by these HLA-C-restricted clonotypes.

This clonotype came up many times. This receptor's antigen is unknown. No base-level quality is on record; no much larger clone is a single base apart. This specimen's treatment or condition label, per the study, means: in vitro stimulation with specific CMV peptide epitopes to enrich CMV-specific T cells. CDR1 and CDR2, looked up from the germline V gene, are SGHDT and YYEEEE. The CDR3 contains 14 residues, cysteine and phenylalanine counted. Only the CDR3 portion is preserved as DNA: 42 bases, with reading frame beginning at the first base. Ends trimmed: V by 4 bases, J by 5 bases; bases unmatched to a gene: 5.

Specimen: cultured CD8+ T cells from PBMCs, collected from culture after CMV antigen stimulation. The rearranged segments are TRBV5-6 and TRBJ1-1, and TRBD1 aligns with 10 junction nucleotides. The sequence was collected from a human donor in good health (CMV status not recorded). Some clones in this sample may be carry-over from other donors' samples. The DNA reads as follows: TGTGCCAGCAGCCTCCGGGACAGGGGAACTGAAGCTTTCTTT. It translates to CASSLRDRGTEAFF.